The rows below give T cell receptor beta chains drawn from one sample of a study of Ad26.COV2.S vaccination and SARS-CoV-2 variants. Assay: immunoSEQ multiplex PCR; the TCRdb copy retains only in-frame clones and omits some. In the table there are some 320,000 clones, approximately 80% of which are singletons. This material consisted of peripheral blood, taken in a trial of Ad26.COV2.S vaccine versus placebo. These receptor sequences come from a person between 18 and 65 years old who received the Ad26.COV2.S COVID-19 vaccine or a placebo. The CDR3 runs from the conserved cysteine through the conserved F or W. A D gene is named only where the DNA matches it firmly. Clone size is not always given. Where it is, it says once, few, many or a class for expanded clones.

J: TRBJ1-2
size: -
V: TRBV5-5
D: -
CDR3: CASSFGELYGYTF
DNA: TGTGCCAGCAGCTTCGGGGAGCTCTATGGCTACACCTTC

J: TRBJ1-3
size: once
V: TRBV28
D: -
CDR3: CASERVNTGNTIYF
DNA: TGTGCCAGCGAAAGGGTGAATACTGGAAACACCATATATTTT

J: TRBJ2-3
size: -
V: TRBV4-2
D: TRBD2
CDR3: CASRAAGGIDTQYF
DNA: TGTGCCAGCAGGGCAGCGGGGGGAATAGATACGCAGTATTTT

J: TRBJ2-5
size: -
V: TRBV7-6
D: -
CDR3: CASSLSGPLPWETQYF
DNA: TGTGCCAGCAGCTTATCGGGACCCCTTCCTTGGGAGACCCAGTACTTC

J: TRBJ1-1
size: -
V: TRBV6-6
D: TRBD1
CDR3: CASSAPGTGFTEAFF
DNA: TGTGCCAGCAGTGCACCCGGGACAGGGTTCACTGAAGCTTTCTTT

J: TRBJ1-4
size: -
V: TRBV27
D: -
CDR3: CASSLLVGEKLFF
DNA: TGTGCCAGCAGTTTATTGGTCGGGGAAAAACTGTTTTTT

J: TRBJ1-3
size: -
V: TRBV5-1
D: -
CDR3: CASSKTDRRSFGNTIYF
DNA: TGCGCCAGCAGCAAGACGGACCGGCGGTCGTTCGGAAACACCATATATTTT

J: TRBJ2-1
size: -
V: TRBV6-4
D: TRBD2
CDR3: CASSDLFSGDHNEQFF
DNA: TGTGCCAGCAGTGACCTGTTCAGCGGGGATCACAATGAGCAGTTCTTC

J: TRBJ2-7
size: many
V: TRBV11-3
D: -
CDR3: CASSLLQAGIGEQYF
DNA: TGTGCCAGCAGCTTATTACAGGCGGGGATAGGCGAGCAGTACTTC

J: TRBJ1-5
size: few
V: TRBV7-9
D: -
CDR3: CASTRGAGTQPQHF
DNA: TGTGCCAGCACCCGAGGAGCAGGAACGCAACCCCAGCATTTT

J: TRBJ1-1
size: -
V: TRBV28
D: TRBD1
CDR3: CASRGTTGLRTEAFF
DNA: TGTGCCAGCAGGGGTACGACAGGGTTACGTACTGAAGCTTTCTTT

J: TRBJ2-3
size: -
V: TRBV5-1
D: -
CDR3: CASSSQPGTDTQYF
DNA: TGCGCCAGCAGCTCACAACCAGGCACAGATACGCAGTATTTT

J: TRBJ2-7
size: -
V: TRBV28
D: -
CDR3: CASSGRYRAYEQYF
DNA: TGTGCCAGCAGTGGGCGGTACAGAGCCTACGAGCAGTACTTC

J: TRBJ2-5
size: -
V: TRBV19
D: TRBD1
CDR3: CASSIGTGELKTQYF
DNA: TGTGCCAGTAGTATCGGGACAGGGGAGTTAAAGACCCAGTACTTC

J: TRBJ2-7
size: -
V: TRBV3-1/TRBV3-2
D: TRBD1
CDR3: CASSLIRDSSYEQYF
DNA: TGTGCCAGCAGCCTCATAAGGGACAGCTCCTACGAGCAGTACTTC

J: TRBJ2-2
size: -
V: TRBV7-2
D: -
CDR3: CASSLALGTGELFF
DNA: TGTGCCAGCAGCTTAGCGCTGGGCACCGGGGAGCTGTTTTTT

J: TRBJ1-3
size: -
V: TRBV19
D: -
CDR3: CATEGQLFSGNTIYF
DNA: TGTGCCACCGAGGGTCAGCTTTTCTCTGGAAACACCATATATTTT

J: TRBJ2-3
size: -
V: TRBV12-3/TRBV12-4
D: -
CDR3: CAISQTDTQYF
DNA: TGTGCCATCAGTCAGACAGATACGCAGTATTTT

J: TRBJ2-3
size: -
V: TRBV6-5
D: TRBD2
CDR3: CASSLAGGRTDTQYF
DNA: TGTGCCAGCAGTCTAGCGGGGGGACGCACAGATACGCAGTATTTT

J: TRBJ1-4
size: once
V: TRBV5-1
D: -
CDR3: CASSKDGAANEKLFF
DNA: TGCGCCAGCAGCAAAGACGGTGCGGCTAATGAAAAACTGTTTTTT

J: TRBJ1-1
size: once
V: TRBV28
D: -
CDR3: CASSRPGGTEAFF
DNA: TGTGCCAGCAGTCGCCCGGGTGGTACTGAAGCTTTCTTT

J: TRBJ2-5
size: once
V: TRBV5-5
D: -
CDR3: CASSLALQETQYF
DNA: TGTGCCAGCAGCTTAGCTCTCCAAGAGACCCAGTACTTC

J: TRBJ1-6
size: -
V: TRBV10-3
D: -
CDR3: CAISVSGASYNSPLHF
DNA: TGTGCCATCAGTGTGTCGGGGGCATCCTATAATTCACCCCTCCACTTT

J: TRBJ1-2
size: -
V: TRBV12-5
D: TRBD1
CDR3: CASAITGTEVYTF
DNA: TGTGCTAGTGCCATAACCGGGACAGAGGTCTACACCTTC

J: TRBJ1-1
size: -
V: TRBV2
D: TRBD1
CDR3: CASSYRGSDTEAFF
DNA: TGTGCCAGCAGTTACAGGGGGAGCGACACTGAAGCTTTCTTT

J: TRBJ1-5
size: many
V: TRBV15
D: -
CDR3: CATSRDPGRGGQPQHF
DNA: TGTGCCACCAGCAGAGACCCCGGGAGGGGAGGCCAGCCCCAGCATTTT

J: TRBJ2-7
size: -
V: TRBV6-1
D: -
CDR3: CASSEFILSRGEQYF
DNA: TGTGCCAGCAGTGAATTCATCCTCTCACGGGGTGAGCAGTACTTC

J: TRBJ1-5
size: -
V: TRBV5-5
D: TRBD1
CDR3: CASSSFTGEQPQHF
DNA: TGTGCCAGCAGCTCGTTCACAGGGGAACAGCCCCAGCATTTT

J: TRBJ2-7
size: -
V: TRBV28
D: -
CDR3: CASSLWLSYEQYF
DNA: TGTGCCAGCAGTTTATGGTTATCCTACGAGCAGTACTTC

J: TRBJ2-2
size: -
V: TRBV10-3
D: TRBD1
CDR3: CAISEDRGNTGELFF
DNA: TGTGCCATCAGTGAGGACAGGGGGAACACCGGGGAGCTGTTTTTT

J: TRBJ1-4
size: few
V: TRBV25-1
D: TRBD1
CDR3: CASSESGTGWEKLFF
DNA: TGTGCCAGCAGTGAATCGGGGACAGGGTGGGAAAAACTGTTTTTT

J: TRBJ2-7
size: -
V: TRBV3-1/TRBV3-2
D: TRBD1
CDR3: CASSSPLDRAHEQYF
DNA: TGTGCCAGCAGCTCCCCCCTGGACAGGGCGCACGAGCAGTACTTC

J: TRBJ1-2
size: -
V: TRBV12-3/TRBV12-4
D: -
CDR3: CASSLGQNYGYTF
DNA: TGTGCCAGCAGTTTAGGACAGAACTATGGCTACACCTTC

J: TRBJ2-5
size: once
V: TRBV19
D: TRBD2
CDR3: CASSIATSGVETQYF
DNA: TGTGCCAGTAGTATTGCTACTAGCGGGGTTGAGACCCAGTACTTC

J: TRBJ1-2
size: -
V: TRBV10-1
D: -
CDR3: CASSEAGLLRYTF
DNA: TGCGCCAGCAGTGAGGCAGGCCTACTGAGATACACCTTC

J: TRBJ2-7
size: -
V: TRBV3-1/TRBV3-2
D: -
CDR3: CASSQGRVRYF
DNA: TGTGCCAGCAGCCAAGGCAGGGTTCGGTACTTC

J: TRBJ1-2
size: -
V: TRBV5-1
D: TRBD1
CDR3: CASSRGTDNYGYTF
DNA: TGCGCCAGCAGCCGCGGGACAGACAACTATGGCTACACCTTC

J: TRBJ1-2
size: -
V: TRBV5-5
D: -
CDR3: CASSLVGQDPYGYTF
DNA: TGTGCCAGCAGCTTGGTAGGCCAGGATCCCTATGGCTACACCTTC

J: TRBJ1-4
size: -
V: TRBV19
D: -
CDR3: CASSIVINQIATNEKLFF
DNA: TGTGCCAGTAGTATAGTAATCAATCAAATTGCAACTAATGAAAAACTGTTTTTT

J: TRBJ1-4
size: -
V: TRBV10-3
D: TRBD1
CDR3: CAISGTGVNEKLFF
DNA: TGTGCCATCAGTGGTACAGGGGTTAATGAAAAACTGTTTTTT

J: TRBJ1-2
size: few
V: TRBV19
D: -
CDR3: CASSPWGGRAGSYGYTF
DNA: TGTGCCAGTAGTCCATGGGGGGGCAGGGCTGGCAGCTATGGCTACACCTTC

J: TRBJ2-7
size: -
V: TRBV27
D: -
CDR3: CASSLLGSPYEQYF
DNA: TGTGCCAGCAGTTTATTGGGGAGCCCCTACGAGCAGTACTTC